The 5 T cell receptor beta chains below were found in one sample sequenced in a study of T cell responses to AZD1222 COVID-19 vaccine (dated by TCRdb to about 2021). The sample's time point label, decoded: baseline before first vaccination. Libraries were made using the immunoSEQ multiplex PCR assay. This immuneACCESS table, as held by TCRdb, lists in-frame sequences with V and J called but not all clones. Of the missing ones, under half trace to an unresolved V gene in checked studies; the others have no known cause. The sample includes over 100,000 clones, with roughly 90% observed a single time. In total, the top ten clones hold under 4.5% of the sample. Sample: peripheral blood, taken on day 0 of AZD1222 vaccination. These receptor sequences come from an adult in good health.

The CDR3 coding sequence is TGTGCCAGCTCACCCCACCTAGACAGGGGTTACACTGAAGCTTTCTTT. Encoded protein: CASSPHLDRGYTEAFF. The V and J genes are TRBV18 and TRBJ1-1; 8 positions match TRBD1. V lost 3 bases to trimming and J lost 3 bases; unmatched junction nucleotides: 9. The CDR3 totals 16 residues. CDR1 KGHSH and CDR2 LQKENI come from the germline V gene.

In its sample, this clone was seen once. The CDR3 region is CASSYSTINTEAFF. Here the CDR3 DNA reads TGTGCCAGCAGTTACAGTACAATAAACACTGAAGCTTTCTTT. This chain connects TRBV6-5 to TRBJ1-1, with no clear D. Germline loops: CDR1 MNHEY, CDR2 SVGAGI. Trimming stripped 2 bases from V and 2 bases from J, with 9 bases between. The length of the CDR3 is 14 residues.

The V and J genes are TRBV3-1 (or the pseudogene TRBV3-2) and TRBJ1-4, with 9 bases that match TRBD1. The CDR3 runs to 13 residues. V was clipped by 8 bases and J by 8 bases; unmatched bases: 6. Germline lookup yields CDR1 LGHDT and CDR2 YNNKEL (reference sequence). CDR3 sequence reads: CASRGQGGEKLFF. Written as DNA, the CDR3 is TGTGCCAGCCGGGGACAGGGAGGAGAAAAACTGTTTTTT.

This sequence joins TRBV5-1 and TRBJ1-4, with 9 nucleotides matching TRBD1. Looked up from germline, CDR1 is SGHRS and CDR2 is YFSETQ. After removal of 2 bases from V and 8 bases from J, the junction contained 4 bases not matched to a gene. The CDR3 runs to 14 residues. The CDR3 nucleotides are TGCGCCAGCAGCTTTGGACAGGGGAGGGAAAAACTGTTTTTT. Amino acid sequence: CASSFGQGREKLFF.

The genes are TRBV6-5 and TRBJ2-5, with D perhaps TRBD2 (7 bases). The germline V and J ends were trimmed by 0 bases and 5 bases, with 16 bases remaining between them. The V gene's germline CDR1 is MNHEY and CDR2 SVGAGI. The CDR3 contains 16 residues. The CDR3 DNA sequence: TGTGCCAGCAGTTACTCGGGGGGGCCGAGGGTTGAGACCCAGTACTTC. It encodes CASSYSGGPRVETQYF.